This entry lists 5 T cell receptor beta chains sequenced from one sample in a study of blood T cell repertoires in COVID-19. The assay was immunoSEQ multiplex PCR, and TCRdb's table has in-frame clones only and misses some. The data show around 200,000 clones, approximately 80% seen once. Sequences were obtained from peripheral blood. The receptors come from a woman aged 40-49 years with COVID-19, enrolled during active disease.

The chain combines TRBV6-5 with TRBJ1-2; TRBD1 matches at 10 bases. Germline-derived CDR1 and CDR2 are MNHEY and SVGAGI. V trimming: 4 bases; J trimming: 5 bases; junction bases outside the gene matches: 4. This CDR3 is built from 14 residues. CDR3 sequence reads: CASSSPGQGYGYTF. CDR3 sequence (DNA): TGTGCCAGCAGTTCTCCGGGACAGGGGTATGGCTACACCTTC.

The rearrangement joins TRBV7-8 to TRBJ2-2; 10 nucleotides match TRBD2. CDR3 size: 17 residues. V trimming: 5 bases; J trimming: 6 bases; junction bases outside the gene matches: 12. CDR1 and CDR2 from the germline V gene are SGHVS and FQNEAQ. The CDR3 bases are TGTGCCAGCAGCCCCCGCCTAGCGGGAGTAGCGGCCGGGGAGCTGTTTTTT. Residues: CASSPRLAGVAAGELFF.

The chain employs TRBV5-4 and TRBJ1-2, with a tentative D call TRBD1 (5 bases). The germline gives CDR1 SGHNT, CDR2 YYREEE (reference sequence). Trimming left V 4 bases short and J 2 bases short, with 9 bases between. The CDR3 totals 13 residues. CDR3 nucleotides: TGTGCCAGCAGCAAATCAGGGAACTATGGCTACACCTTC. As protein: CASSKSGNYGYTF.

V and J are TRBV5-6 and TRBJ2-1; TRBD1 is a possible D gene (6 bases). V was clipped by 5 bases and J by 4 bases, with 13 bases between them. This CDR3 has 14 amino acids. Per the germline V gene, CDR1 is SGHDT and CDR2 is YYEEEE. In DNA, the CDR3 is TGTGCCAGCAGGAGAGGACAGACATACAATGAGCAGTTCTTC. The encoded protein is CASRRGQTYNEQFF.

The chain links TRBV24-1 to TRBJ2-7, with TRBD2 matching 7 bases. The CDR3 covers 13 residues. CDR1 KGHDR and CDR2 SFDVKD come from the germline V gene. V lost 9 bases to trimming and J lost 7 bases; unmatched junction nucleotides: 11. Written as DNA, the CDR3 is TGTGCCACCGGGGCGGCGGGAGCGGGGGAGCAGTACTTC. Protein: CATGAAGAGEQYF.